The rows below give T cell receptor beta chains drawn from one sample of a study of regulatory T cells. The assay was immunoSEQ multiplex PCR, and TCRdb's table has in-frame clones only and misses some. The table lists roughly 3,200 clones, over 85% of them singletons. Sequenced: CD4+ Tregs sorted from blood. All receptors come from a person aged 18 to 30 with CD3G deficiency. The CDR3 runs from the conserved cysteine through the conserved F or W. Each record gives: V gene, D gene, clone size, J gene, CDR3 protein, CDR3 DNA. A D gene is named only where the DNA matches it firmly. Some rows mark clone size as missing; the rest say once, few, many or name a class of expanded clone.

TRBV28	TRBD2	.	TRBJ2-1	CASSSPGLPMNEQFF	TGTGCCAGCAGTTCCCCGGGACTACCGATGAATGAGCAGTTCTTC
TRBV6-1	.	.	TRBJ2-6	CASRPDFSGANVLTF	TGTGCCAGCAGACCCGATTTCTCTGGGGCCAACGTCCTGACTTTC
TRBV2	.	.	TRBJ2-5	CASSGDGIKTQYF	TGTGCCAGCAGTGGGGATGGGATCAAGACCCAGTACTTC
TRBV11-2	.	few	TRBJ2-1	CASSPSGRGREEQFF	TGTGCCAGCAGCCCGTCGGGACGGGGACGGGAAGAGCAGTTCTTC
TRBV5-1	.	.	TRBJ1-2	CASSPGGYGYTF	TGCGCCAGCAGCCCTGGGGGCTATGGCTACACCTTC
TRBV10-3	TRBD1	.	TRBJ1-3	CAITPGQSPGNTIYF	TGTGCCATCACTCCGGGACAGTCGCCTGGAAACACCATATATTTT
TRBV28	.	.	TRBJ1-4	CASSSPRHPGEKLFF	TGTGCCAGCAGTTCACCCAGACACCCGGGTGAAAAACTGTTTTTT
TRBV11-2	TRBD1	.	TRBJ1-1	CASSKGTGYTEAFF	TGTGCCAGCAGCAAAGGGACAGGCTACACTGAAGCTTTCTTT
TRBV28	TRBD1	.	TRBJ1-2	CASSSGDRALAYGYTF	TGTGCCAGCAGTTCTGGGGACAGGGCTCTAGCCTATGGCTACACCTTC
TRBV28	TRBD1	.	TRBJ1-5	CASSLFGRGQGMGQPQHF	TGTGCCAGCAGTTTATTCGGACGGGGACAGGGGATGGGTCAGCCCCAGCATTTT
TRBV28	TRBD1	.	TRBJ2-7	CASSSGGSSSYEQYF	TGTGCCAGCAGCTCAGGGGGCAGCTCCTCCTACGAGCAGTACTTC
TRBV10-2	.	.	TRBJ2-7	CASSDPTRAVYEQYF	TGCGCCAGCAGTGACCCGACCCGGGCCGTCTACGAGCAGTACTTC
TRBV10-2	.	.	TRBJ2-4	CASSGDSRGNIQYF	TGCGCCAGCAGTGGGGACTCAAGGGGTAACATTCAGTACTTC
TRBV27	.	once	TRBJ1-1	CASSTTGNTEAFF	TGTGCCAGCAGTACGACCGGGAACACTGAAGCTTTCTTT
TRBV7-9	.	.	TRBJ2-5	CASSGRAAETQYF	TGTGCCAGCAGCGGCAGGGCCGCGGAGACCCAGTACTTC
TRBV5-1	.	.	TRBJ2-2	CASSLDGVGTGELFF	TGCGCCAGCAGCTTGGACGGCGTGGGGACCGGGGAGCTGTTTTTT
TRBV5-4	.	few	TRBJ2-1	CASSLVMWRATAYNEQFF	TGTGCCAGCAGCTTGGTAATGTGGCGGGCCACCGCCTACAATGAGCAGTTCTTC
TRBV10-3	TRBD2	.	TRBJ2-2	CAISERRTRSGELFF	TGTGCCATCAGTGAACGTAGGACTAGGTCCGGGGAGCTGTTTTTT
TRBV5-1	TRBD2	once	TRBJ2-3	CASSVGLAGSTDTQYF	TGCGCCAGCAGCGTGGGACTAGCGGGTAGCACAGATACGCAGTATTTT
TRBV28	.	.	TRBJ2-1	CASSFKREQQFF	TGTGCCAGCAGTTTCAAACGGGAACAGCAGTTCTTC
TRBV11-3	TRBD1	once	TRBJ1-2	CASSGSWDSHYGYTF	TGTGCCAGCAGCGGCAGTTGGGACAGCCACTATGGCTACACCTTC
TRBV7-3	.	.	TRBJ2-1	CASSPRADYNEQFF	TGTGCCAGCAGCCCACGTGCAGATTACAATGAGCAGTTCTTC
TRBV19	TRBD1	.	TRBJ1-2	CASSLYLQGTGGYTF	TGTGCCAGTAGTTTATACCTCCAGGGGACAGGTGGCTACACCTTC
TRBV9	.	.	TRBJ2-7	CASSARSPGEQYF	TGTGCCAGCAGCGCTAGATCTCCAGGCGAGCAGTACTTC
TRBV4-1	TRBD1	.	TRBJ2-1	CASSPQGSSYNEQFF	TGCGCCAGCAGCCCACAGGGGAGCTCCTACAATGAGCAGTTCTTC
TRBV7-9	TRBD1	once	TRBJ2-5	CASSSVRTGAVETQYF	TGTGCCAGCAGCTCGGTTCGGACAGGGGCGGTCGAGACCCAGTACTTC
TRBV28	TRBD1	.	TRBJ2-7	CASSLVQGDEQYF	TGTGCCAGCAGTTTGGTGCAGGGGGACGAGCAGTACTTC
TRBV23-1	.	.	TRBJ1-1	CAFQSGSFEAFF	TGCGCGTTTCAGTCGGGCAGTTTTGAAGCTTTCTTT
TRBV6-1	.	.	TRBJ1-1	CASSEVRPQRGAFF	TGTGCCAGCAGTGAAGTGCGGCCCCAGAGGGGAGCTTTCTTT
TRBV10-3	TRBD1	.	TRBJ2-7	CAISSGQGYEQYF	TGTGCCATCAGTTCGGGACAGGGCTACGAGCAGTACTTC
TRBV5-4	.	.	TRBJ2-5	CASSLLSSETQYF	TGTGCCAGCAGCTTGTTATCGTCTGAGACCCAGTACTTC
TRBV7-2	.	once	TRBJ2-3	CASSLEAPWSTDTQYF	TGTGCCAGCAGCTTAGAGGCTCCGTGGTCCACAGATACGCAGTATTTT
TRBV6-1	TRBD1	.	TRBJ1-5	CASSATGGYLPRKQPQHF	TGTGCCAGCAGTGCGACAGGGGGCTACCTCCCTCGTAAACAGCCCCAGCATTTT
TRBV5-1	.	.	TRBJ2-5	CASSLAAGRGETQYF	TGCGCCAGCAGCTTGGCGGCAGGGAGAGGCGAGACCCAGTACTTC
TRBV6-1	TRBD1	once	TRBJ1-2	CASSEAWTGLNGYTF	TGTGCCAGCAGTGAAGCGTGGACAGGCCTGAATGGCTACACCTTC
TRBV6-1	.	.	TRBJ1-2	CASSRQGVRYGYTF	TGTGCCAGCAGTCGGCAGGGAGTTCGCTATGGCTACACCTTC
TRBV6-5	TRBD1	.	TRBJ2-2	CASSYAGTGNTGELFF	TGTGCCAGCAGTTACGCCGGGACAGGGAACACCGGGGAGCTGTTTTTT
TRBV5-1	.	.	TRBJ1-2	CASSPGLTANYGYTF	TGCGCCAGCAGCCCGGGATTAACAGCTAACTATGGCTACACCTTC
TRBV6-1	.	.	TRBJ2-7	CASSDGGQGYEQYF	TGTGCCAGCAGTGACGGCGGCCAGGGCTACGAGCAGTACTTC
TRBV5-1	TRBD1	.	TRBJ1-1	CASSSGQRSEAFF	TGCGCCAGCAGCTCGGGACAGAGGTCGGAAGCTTTCTTT
TRBV5-1	.	.	TRBJ2-3	CASSLGTGTDTQYF	TGCGCCAGCAGCTTGGGAACCGGCACAGATACGCAGTATTTT
TRBV11-3	TRBD2	.	TRBJ2-5	CASSLAGLAETQYF	TGTGCCAGCAGCTTAGCCGGACTAGCAGAGACCCAGTACTTC
TRBV27	TRBD1	once	TRBJ2-4	CASSLSGDRRDIQYF	TGTGCCAGCAGTTTATCGGGGGACAGAAGGGACATTCAGTACTTC
TRBV27	.	.	TRBJ1-6	CASSQYRVSPLHF	TGTGCCAGCAGTCAGTACAGGGTTTCACCCCTCCACTTT
TRBV2	.	.	TRBJ2-1	CASRGRELGVEQFF	TGTGCCAGCAGGGGAAGGGAGTTGGGCGTAGAGCAGTTCTTC
TRBV13	.	.	TRBJ1-2	CASSFGPPRSTDSYGYTF	TGTGCCAGCAGCTTTGGACCCCCTCGCTCCACGGACAGCTATGGCTACACCTTC
TRBV5-1	.	.	TRBJ2-6	CASSPGGANVLTF	TGCGCCAGCAGCCCGGGGGGGGCCAACGTCCTGACTTTC
TRBV7-8	.	.	TRBJ1-4	CASSLGRGEDEKLFF	TGTGCCAGCAGCTTAGGCAGGGGAGAGGACGAAAAACTGTTTTTT
TRBV7-9	TRBD1	.	TRBJ2-7	CASSSGTGIYEQYF	TGTGCCAGCAGCTCCGGGACAGGGATCTACGAGCAGTACTTC
TRBV28	.	.	TRBJ2-5	CASSLSGYQETQYF	TGTGCCAGCAGTTTATCCGGGTACCAAGAGACCCAGTACTTC
TRBV28	.	.	TRBJ2-1	CASSLLGGRGNEQFF	TGTGCCAGCAGTTTACTAGGCGGTCGGGGCAATGAGCAGTTCTTC
TRBV28	TRBD2	.	TRBJ2-7	CASSKTSGTYEQYF	TGTGCCAGCAGCAAGACTAGCGGGACCTACGAGCAGTACTTC
TRBV19	.	once	TRBJ2-1	CASSKTAGTYNEQFF	TGTGCCAGTAGTAAAACAGCGGGCACCTACAATGAGCAGTTCTTC
TRBV5-1	.	once	TRBJ1-1	CASSDGGSKNTEAFF	TGCGCCAGCAGCGACGGGGGGTCTAAGAACACTGAAGCTTTCTTT
TRBV28	.	.	TRBJ2-7	CASSQAVTYEQYF	TGTGCCAGCAGCCAGGCCGTAACCTACGAGCAGTACTTC
TRBV28	.	once	TRBJ1-5	CASSLGVGDQPQHF	TGTGCCAGCAGTCTTGGGGTCGGGGATCAGCCCCAGCATTTT
TRBV28	.	.	TRBJ2-5	CASSLSGYQETQYF	TGTGCCAGCAGTCTTAGCGGCTACCAAGAGACCCAGTACTTC